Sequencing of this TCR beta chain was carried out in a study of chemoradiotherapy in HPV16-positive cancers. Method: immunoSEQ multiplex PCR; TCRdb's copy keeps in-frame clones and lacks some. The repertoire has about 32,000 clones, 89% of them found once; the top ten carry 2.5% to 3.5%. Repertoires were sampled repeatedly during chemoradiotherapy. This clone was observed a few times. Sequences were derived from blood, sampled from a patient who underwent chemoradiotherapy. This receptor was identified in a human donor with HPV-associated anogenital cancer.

The CDR3: CASSSRLTTGELFF. DNA of the CDR3: TGTGCCAGCAGTTCCCGACTAACTACCGGGGAGCTGTTTTTT. The chain couples TRBV6-1 to TRBJ2-2; D is possibly TRBD2 (5 bases). Germline V gene sequence: CDR1 MNHNS, CDR2 SASEGT. Between the trimmed V and J ends, which lost 5 bases and 5 bases, there was a span of 12 bases. This CDR3 spans 14 amino acids.